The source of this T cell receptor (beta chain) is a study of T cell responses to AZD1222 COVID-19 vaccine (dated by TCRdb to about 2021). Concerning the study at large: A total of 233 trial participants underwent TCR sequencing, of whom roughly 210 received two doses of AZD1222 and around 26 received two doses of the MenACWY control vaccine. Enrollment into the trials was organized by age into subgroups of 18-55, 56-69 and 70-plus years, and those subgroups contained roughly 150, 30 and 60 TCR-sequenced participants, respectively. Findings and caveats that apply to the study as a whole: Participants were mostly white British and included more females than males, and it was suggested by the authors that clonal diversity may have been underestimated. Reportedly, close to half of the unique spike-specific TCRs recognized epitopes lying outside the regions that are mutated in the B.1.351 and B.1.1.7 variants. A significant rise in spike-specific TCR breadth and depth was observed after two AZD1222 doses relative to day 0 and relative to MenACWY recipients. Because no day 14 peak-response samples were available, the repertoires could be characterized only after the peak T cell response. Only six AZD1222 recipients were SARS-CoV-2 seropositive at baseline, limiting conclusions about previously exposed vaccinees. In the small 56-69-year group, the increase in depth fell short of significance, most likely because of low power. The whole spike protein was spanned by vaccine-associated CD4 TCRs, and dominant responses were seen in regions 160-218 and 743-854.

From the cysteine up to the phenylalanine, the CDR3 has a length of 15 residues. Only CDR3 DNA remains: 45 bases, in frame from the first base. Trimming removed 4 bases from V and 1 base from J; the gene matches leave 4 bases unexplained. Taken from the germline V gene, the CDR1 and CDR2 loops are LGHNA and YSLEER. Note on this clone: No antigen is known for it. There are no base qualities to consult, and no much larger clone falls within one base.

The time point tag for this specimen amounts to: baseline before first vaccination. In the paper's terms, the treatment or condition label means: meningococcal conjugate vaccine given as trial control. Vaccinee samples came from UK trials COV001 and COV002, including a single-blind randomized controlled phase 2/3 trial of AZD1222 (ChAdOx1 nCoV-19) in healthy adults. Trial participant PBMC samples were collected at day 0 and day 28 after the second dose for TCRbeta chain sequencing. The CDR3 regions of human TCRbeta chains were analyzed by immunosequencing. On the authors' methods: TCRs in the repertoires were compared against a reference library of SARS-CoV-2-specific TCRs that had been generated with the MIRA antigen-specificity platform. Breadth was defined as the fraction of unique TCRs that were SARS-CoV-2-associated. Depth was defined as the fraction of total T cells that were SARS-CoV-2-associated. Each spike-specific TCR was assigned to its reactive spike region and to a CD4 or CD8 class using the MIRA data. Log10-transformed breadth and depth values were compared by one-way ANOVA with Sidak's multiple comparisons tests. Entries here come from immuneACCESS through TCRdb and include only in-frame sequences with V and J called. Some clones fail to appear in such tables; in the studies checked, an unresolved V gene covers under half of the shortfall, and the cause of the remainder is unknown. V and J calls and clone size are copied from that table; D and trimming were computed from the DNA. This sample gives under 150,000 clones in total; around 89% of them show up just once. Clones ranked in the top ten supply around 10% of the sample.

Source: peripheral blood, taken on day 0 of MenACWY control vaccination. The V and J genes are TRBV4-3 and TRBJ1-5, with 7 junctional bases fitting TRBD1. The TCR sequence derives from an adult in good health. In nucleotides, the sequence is TGCGCCAGCAGCCCCTACAGGGGCAGCAATCAGCCCCAGCATTTT. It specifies CASSPYRGSNQPQHF.